The subject of this entry is one T cell receptor (beta chain). What it recognizes is unknown. This CDR3 has 13 residues. Germline values: CDR1 SNHLY, CDR2 FYNNEI. The ends lost 4 bases at V and 7 bases at J; junction bases unmatched: 4. Original analysis: With immunoSEQ giving junction-only sequences and no quality scores, filtering differed. Profiled with immunoSEQ multiplex PCR; TCRdb holds only in-frame clones, not every one. For V, J and clone size, that table is used; D and trimming come from the DNA. The top ten hold around 0.4% of the sample, which has roughly 2,500,000 clones, approximately 93% seen once. The data are from a study of shared clonotypes between healthy human individuals. Findings of the study overall: Estimated richness was generally greater in naive than memory subsets. Approximately 5% was the fraction of naive CD4 clonotypes found shared across a few donors.

None of the donors, who were healthy HIV-negative adults, had recently had acute infections or vaccinations. Sequenced input: naive CD4+ T cells from PBMCs. Subset of the sample: CD45RA+ positively selected. The chain joins TRBV2 to TRBJ1-1; TRBD1 matches at 9 bases. The TCR originated in a man younger than 35 in good health. Some clones in this sample may be carry-over from other donors' samples. CDR3: CASSGGQGGEAFF. The DNA of the CDR3 is TGTGCCAGCAGTGGGGGACAGGGAGGTGAAGCTTTCTTT.